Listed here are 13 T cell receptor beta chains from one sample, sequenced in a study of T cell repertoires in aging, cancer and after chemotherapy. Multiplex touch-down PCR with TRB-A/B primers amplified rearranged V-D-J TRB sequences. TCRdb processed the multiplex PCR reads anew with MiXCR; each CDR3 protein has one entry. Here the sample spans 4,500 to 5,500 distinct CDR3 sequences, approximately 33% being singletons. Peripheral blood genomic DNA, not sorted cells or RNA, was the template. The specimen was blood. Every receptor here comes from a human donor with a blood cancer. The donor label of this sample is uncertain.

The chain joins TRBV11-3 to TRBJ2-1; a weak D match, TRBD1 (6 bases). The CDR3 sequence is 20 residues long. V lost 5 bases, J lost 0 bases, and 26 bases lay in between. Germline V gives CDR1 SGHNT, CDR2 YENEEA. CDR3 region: CASSLGGFSFDLSSYNEQFF. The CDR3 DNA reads TGTGCCAGCAGCCTAGGGGGTTTCAGCTTCGATCTTAGCTCCTACAATGAGCAGTTCTTC.

CDR3 sequence: CASSSFSETQNTEAFF. The DNA of the CDR3 is TGTGCCAGCAGCTCCTTTTCAGAAACCCAGAACACTGAAGCTTTCTTT. This chain uses TRBV7-9 with TRBJ1-1; D uncertain. In germline, CDR1 is SEHNR, CDR2 FQNEAQ (reference sequence). The length of the CDR3 is 16 residues. Trimming left V 4 bases short and J 1 base short, with 16 bases between. Together with reference TRBV7-9 and TRBJ1-1, the CDR3 gives the full variable domain: DTGVSQNPRHKITKRGQNVTFRCDPISEHNRLYWYRQTLGQGPEFLTYFQNEAQLEKSRLLSDRFSAERPKGSFSTLEIQRTEQGDSAMYLCASSSFSETQNTEAFFGQGTRLTVV.

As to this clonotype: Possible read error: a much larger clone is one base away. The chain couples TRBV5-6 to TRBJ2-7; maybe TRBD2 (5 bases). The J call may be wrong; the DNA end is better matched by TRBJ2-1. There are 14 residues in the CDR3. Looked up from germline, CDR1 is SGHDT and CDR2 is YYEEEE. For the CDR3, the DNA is TGTGCCAGCTCCTTCGCGGGCGCCGGCGTGGAGCAGTTCTTC. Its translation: CASSFAGAGVEQFF.

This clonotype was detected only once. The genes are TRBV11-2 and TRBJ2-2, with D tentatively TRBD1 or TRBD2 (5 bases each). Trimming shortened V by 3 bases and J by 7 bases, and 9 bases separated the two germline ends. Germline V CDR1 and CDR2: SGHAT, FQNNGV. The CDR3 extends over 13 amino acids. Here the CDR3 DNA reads TGTGCCAGCAGCTTTCCGGGGCGCGGGGAGCTGTTTTTT. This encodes CASSFPGRGELFF.

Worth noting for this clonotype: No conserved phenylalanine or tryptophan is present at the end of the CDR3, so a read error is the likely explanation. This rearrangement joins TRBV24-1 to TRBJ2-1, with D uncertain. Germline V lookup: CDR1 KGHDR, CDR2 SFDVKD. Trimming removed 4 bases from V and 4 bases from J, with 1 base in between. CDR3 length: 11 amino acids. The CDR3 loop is CATSEYNEQFL. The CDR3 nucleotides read TGTGCCACCAGTGAGTACAATGAGCAGTTCCTC.

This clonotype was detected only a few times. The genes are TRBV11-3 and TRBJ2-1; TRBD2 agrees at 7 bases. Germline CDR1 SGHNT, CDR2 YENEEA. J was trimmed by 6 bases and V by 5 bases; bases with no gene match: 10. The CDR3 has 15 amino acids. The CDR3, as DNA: TGTGCCAGCAGCGACCGCGGGGGAGGTAGCAATGAGCAGTTCTTC. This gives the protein CASSDRGGGSNEQFF.

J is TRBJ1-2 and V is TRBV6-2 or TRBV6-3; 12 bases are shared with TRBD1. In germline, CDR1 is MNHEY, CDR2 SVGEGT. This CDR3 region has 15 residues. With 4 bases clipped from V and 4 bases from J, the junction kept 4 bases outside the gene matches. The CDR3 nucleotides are TGTGCCAGCAGTTGGGACAGGGGGCCCAGCTATGGCTACACCTTC. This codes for CASSWDRGPSYGYTF.

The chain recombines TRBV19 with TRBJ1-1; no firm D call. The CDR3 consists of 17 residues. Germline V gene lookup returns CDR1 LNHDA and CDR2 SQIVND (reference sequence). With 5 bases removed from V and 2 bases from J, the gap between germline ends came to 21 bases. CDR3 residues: CASSARFEGLINTEAFF. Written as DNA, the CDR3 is TGTGCCAGTAGTGCCCGGTTTGAGGGCCTCATAAACACTGAAGCTTTCTTT.

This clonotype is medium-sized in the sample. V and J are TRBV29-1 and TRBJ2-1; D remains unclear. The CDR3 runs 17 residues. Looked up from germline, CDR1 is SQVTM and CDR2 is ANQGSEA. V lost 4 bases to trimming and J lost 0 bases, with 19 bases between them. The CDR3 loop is CSVGAFSSLSSYNEQFF. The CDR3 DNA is TGCAGCGTTGGAGCTTTTAGTTCTCTTAGCTCCTACAATGAGCAGTTCTTC.

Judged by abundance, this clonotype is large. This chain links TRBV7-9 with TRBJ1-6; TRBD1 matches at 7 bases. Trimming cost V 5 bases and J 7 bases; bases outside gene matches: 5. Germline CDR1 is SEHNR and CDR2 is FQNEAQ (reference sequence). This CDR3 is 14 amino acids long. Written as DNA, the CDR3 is TGTGCCAGCAGCCAGAACAGGGGAAATTCACCCCTCCACTTT. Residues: CASSQNRGNSPLHF.

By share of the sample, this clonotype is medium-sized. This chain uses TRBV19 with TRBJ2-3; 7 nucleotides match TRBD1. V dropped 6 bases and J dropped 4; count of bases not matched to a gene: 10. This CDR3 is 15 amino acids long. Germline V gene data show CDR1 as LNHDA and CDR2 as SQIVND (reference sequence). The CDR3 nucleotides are TGTGCCAGTAGCTTGACAGGGCTAAGCGCAGATACGCAGTATTTT. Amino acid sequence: CASSLTGLSADTQYF.

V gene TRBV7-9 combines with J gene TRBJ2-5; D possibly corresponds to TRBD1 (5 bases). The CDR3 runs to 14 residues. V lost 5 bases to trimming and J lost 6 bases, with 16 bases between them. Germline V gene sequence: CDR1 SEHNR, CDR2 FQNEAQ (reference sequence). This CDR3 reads CASSEEVGRKTQYF. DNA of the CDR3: TGTGCCAGCAGCGAAGAGGTGGGGCGAAAGACCCAGTACTTC.

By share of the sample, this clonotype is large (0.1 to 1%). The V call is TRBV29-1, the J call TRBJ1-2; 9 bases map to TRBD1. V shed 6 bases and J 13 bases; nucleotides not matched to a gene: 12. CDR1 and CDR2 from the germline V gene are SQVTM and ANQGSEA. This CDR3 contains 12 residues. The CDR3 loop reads CSVGDRDPGSTF. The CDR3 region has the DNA TGCAGCGTAGGGGACAGGGATCCAGGGTCCACCTTC.